The 14 T cell receptor beta chains in this list originate from one sample, sequenced in a study of T cells in Graves' hyperthyroidism and ophthalmopathy. Using RNA transcripts as the source, TCR beta CDR3 regions were amplified. Researchers ran a first-round RT-PCR on the TCR CDR3 using the HTBI primer set. One entry per CDR3 protein, called by TCRdb with MiXCR from the multiplex PCR reads. The sample has approximately 200,000 distinct CDR3 sequences; 18% are singletons. Sequencing used blood. These receptors originate from a man aged 40-49 years with Graves' hyperthyroidism.

This clonotype occurred many times. This chain connects TRBV11-1 to TRBJ2-1, with 8 nucleotides matching TRBD1. V dropped 5 bases and J dropped 2; count of bases not matched to a gene: 8. The CDR3 totals 16 residues. CDR1 and CDR2 from the germline V gene are SGHAT and FQDESV (reference sequence). The CDR3 sequence: CASSPRTGLAYNEQFF. The CDR3 nucleotides read TGTGCCAGCAGCCCAAGGACAGGGTTGGCCTACAATGAGCAGTTCTTC.

This clonotype was counted only a few times. At one end, the junction sequence differs from germline, possibly due to a read error. This CDR3 is CASSSPRDRRDF. Here the CDR3 DNA reads TGTGCCAGCAGCTCCCCCCGGGACAGGAGGGACTTC. This sequence joins TRBV6-1 and TRBJ2-5, with 8 bases fitting TRBD1. The CDR3 totals 12 residues. CDR1 is MNHNS, CDR2 SASEGT, per germline.

This clonotype was found many times. The rearrangement links TRBV28 to TRBJ1-3; D remains unclear. The CDR3 length is 14 residues. V was clipped by 5 bases and J by 4 bases, with 12 bases between them. Germline CDR1 is MDHEN and CDR2 is SYDVKM. The CDR3 sequence is CASSPRHSGNTIYF. CDR3 in DNA: TGTGCCAGCAGTCCGAGACATTCAGGAAACACCATATATTTT.

The sample holds many counts of this clonotype. The chain joins TRBV15 to TRBJ2-5; D tentatively reads TRBD1 or TRBD2 (6 bases each). V lost 4 bases and J 4 bases, leaving 16 bases between the germline ends. The CDR3 is 15 amino acids. Per the germline V gene, CDR1 is LNHNV and CDR2 is YYDKDF (reference sequence). As DNA, the CDR3 is TGTGCCACCAGCACCAATGGGGGGCGCGGAGAGACCCAGTACTTC. Protein sequence: CATSTNGGRGETQYF.

As for this clonotype: A clone one base away is much larger, so this may be a read error. This chain joins TRBV20-1 and TRBJ2-1; 7 bases agree with TRBD2. The CDR3 extends over 14 amino acids. Germline CDR1 is DFQATT and CDR2 is SNEGSKA (reference sequence). After removal of 7 bases from V and 0 bases from J, the junction contained 6 bases not matched to a gene. For the CDR3, the DNA is TGCAGTGTTGCGGGGGAGAGCTCCTACAATGAGCAGTTCTTC. It is translated as CSVAGESSYNEQFF.

This clonotype was seen ten or more times. The chain links TRBV5-1 to TRBJ1-1; TRBD1 matches at 7 bases. Germline loops: CDR1 SGHRS, CDR2 YFSETQ. This CDR3 has 14 residues. Germline trimming cut 4 bases from V and 3 bases from J; bases unmatched to any gene: 6. CDR3 residues: CASSLDRADTEAFF. CDR3 nucleotide sequence: TGCGCCAGCAGCCTAGACAGGGCTGACACTGAAGCTTTCTTT. The full variable domain, rest sourced from reference TRBV5-1 and TRBJ1-1, is KAGVTQTPRYLIKTRGQQVTLSCSPISGHRSVSWYQQTPGQGLQFLFEYFSETQRNKGNFPGRFSGRQFSNSRSEMNVSTLELGDSALYLCASSLDRADTEAFFGQGTRLTVV.

This clonotype was detected many times. This chain connects TRBV20-1 to TRBJ1-1; 7 nucleotides match TRBD1. V gave up 5 bases and J gave up 1 base; unmatched junction bases: 4. The CDR3 length is 13 residues. From germline, CDR1 is DFQATT and CDR2 SNEGSKA (reference sequence). The CDR3: CSAPGTENTEAFF. In DNA, the CDR3 is TGCAGTGCTCCCGGGACAGAGAACACTGAAGCTTTCTTT.

Points on this clonotype: A much larger clone differs from this one at a single base, so this may be a read error. The chain is built from TRBV12-3 or TRBV12-4 and TRBJ2-2, with D possibly matching TRBD2 (6 bases). The CDR3 is 16 residues long. The ends were cut back, 7 bases at V and 6 bases at J, with 21 bases in the middle. CDR3 DNA sequence: TGTGCCAGCACCCACCCCGGGACTCTTATGGCCGGGGAGCTGTTTTTT. It translates to CASTHPGTLMAGELFF.

This clonotype was picked up many times. The V call is TRBV27, the J call TRBJ2-7, with D tentatively TRBD1 (6 bases). Trimming took off 6 bases at V and 3 bases at J, with 12 bases between the two ends. In germline, CDR1 is MNHEY, CDR2 SMNVEV (reference sequence). The CDR3 has 13 amino acids. The CDR3 sequence: CASRLQGSYEQYF. The DNA for the CDR3 is TGTGCCAGCAGACTACAGGGTAGCTACGAGCAGTACTTC.

This clonotype came up many times. This chain joins TRBV24-1 and TRBJ2-1; possible D gene TRBD2, 6 bases. Germline V gene lookup returns CDR1 KGHDR and CDR2 SFDVKD. V lost 4 bases to trimming and J lost 0 bases, with 12 bases between them. The length of the CDR3 is 16 residues. CDR3 coding DNA: TGTGCCACCAGTGAAACGGACGGGAGCTCCTACAATGAGCAGTTCTTC. It translates to CATSETDGSSYNEQFF.

This clonotype was seen at least ten times. This chain uses TRBV11-2 with TRBJ2-7; D not resolved. Germline CDR1 reads SGHAT; CDR2 reads FQNNGV. The length of the CDR3 is 13 residues. The V and J ends lost 1 base and 3 bases respectively, with 7 bases between them. CDR3 in amino acids: CASSLGTGYEQYF. Written as DNA, the CDR3 is TGTGCCAGCAGCTTAGGGACGGGCTACGAGCAGTACTTC.

This clonotype was recorded at least ten times. The chain couples TRBV3-1 to TRBJ2-4; 8 nucleotides agree with TRBD1. Germline lookup yields CDR1 LGHDT and CDR2 YNNKEL (reference sequence). The CDR3 runs to 16 residues. The V gene end was trimmed by 3 bases and the J gene end by 1 base; junction bases not matched to a gene: 5. CDR3: CASSHRGRGAKNIQYF. The CDR3 DNA reads as TGTGCCAGCAGCCACAGGGGGCGCGGGGCCAAAAACATTCAGTACTTC.

Regarding this clonotype: A clone one base away is much larger, so this may be a read error. The rearrangement links TRBV7-3 to TRBJ2-3; D gene ambiguous. Germline loops: CDR1 SGHTA, CDR2 FQGTGA. The CDR3 runs to 14 residues. V dropped 6 bases and J dropped 4 bases, with 14 bases sitting between them. DNA of the CDR3: TGTGCCAGCAGGGCCCCCACGGGCTCAGATACGCAGTATTTT. Translating it yields CASRAPTGSDTQYF.

This chain links TRBV24-1 with TRBJ2-3; D is unresolved. Trimming stripped 7 bases from V and 5 bases from J, with 12 bases between. CDR1 is KGHDR, CDR2 SFDVKD, per germline. The CDR3 spans 13 residues. The CDR3 nucleotides read TGTGCCACCAGGCCACCTGGGGTAGATACGCAGTATTTT. Translation gives CATRPPGVDTQYF.